This TCR beta chain was obtained from a study of OX40 agonist ivuxolimab in advanced cancers. Overall study context: Ivuxolimab doses were 0.01, 0.1, 0.3, 1.5, 3 or 10 mg/kg every 2 weeks. Earlier anti-PD-1, anti-PD-L1 or anti-CTLA-4 therapy was permitted; 30% to 50% had received some.

CDR1 SSHAT and CDR2 FNYEAQ come from the germline V gene (reference sequence). The CDR3 has 13 residues. A single count supports this clone. An end of the junction differs from the germline gene, which may be a read error. TCRdb's copy holds only in-frame clones and misses some; the assay was immunoSEQ multiplex PCR. Of some 91,000 clones in the sample, 70% to 90% were seen once. The chain employs TRBV7-7 and TRBJ1-5, with D hard to call. This clonotype was sampled from an adult with an advanced solid tumor such as melanoma, head and neck, liver or kidney cancer. This specimen was CD4+ or CD8+ T cells sorted from blood, taken in a trial of the OX40 agonist ivuxolimab. CDR3 residues: CASSLALDQPQHF. Here the CDR3 DNA reads TGTGCTAGCAGCTTAGCCTTAGATCAGCCCCAGCATTTT.